The entry below describes one T cell receptor beta chain. Following RNA extraction, reverse transcription yielded cDNA that acted as the sequencing template. TCRdb's copy holds only in-frame clones and misses some; the assay was immunoSEQ multiplex PCR. This sample has about 120,000 clones, with roughly 55% found just once. This sample is drawn from a study of CD8+ T cells in alopecia areata. The treatment was: oral pan-JAK inhibitor, 5-10 mg twice daily. Germline V gene sequence: CDR1 SGHNT, CDR2 YYREEE (reference sequence). The CDR3 has 15 amino acids. V shed 4 bases, J shed 2 bases, and the junction held 7 bases outside the gene matches.

This chain joins TRBV5-4 and TRBJ2-7, with 9 bases lining up with TRBD2. This receptor was obtained from a human donor with alopecia areata. The sample in question was CD8+ T cells sorted from blood, obtained at week 24, from a patient treated with tofacitinib. CDR3 amino acids: CASSLLAGLTYEQYF. In DNA, the CDR3 is TGTGCCAGCAGCCTTCTAGCGGGACTCACCTACGAGCAGTACTTC.